Listed below are T cell receptor beta chains from one sample, sequenced in a study of blood T cell repertoires in COVID-19. TCRdb's copy holds only in-frame clones and misses some; the assay was immunoSEQ multiplex PCR. This sample has about 260,000 clones, with 75% to 95% found just once. Sequenced input: PBMCs or T cells enriched from blood (not recorded which). These receptors originate from a man aged 35-49 years who had been exposed to COVID-19. The conserved cysteine and the conserved F or W are not part of the CDR3 here. D genes are given only for firm matches.

V: TRBV7-9; D: NA; CDR3: ASSSKEDNSPLH
V: TRBV28; D: NA; CDR3: ASKTGVFYGYT
V: TRBV30; D: NA; CDR3: AWSPPVGELF
V: TRBV18; D: TRBD1; CDR3: ASSPPGQGQWDGYT
V: TRBV29-1; D: NA; CDR3: SVVQDFGEQY
V: TRBV5-6; D: NA; CDR3: ASSLNQGRHYGYT
V: TRBV28; D: TRBD2; CDR3: ASTGTSEAYEQY
V: TRBV7-6; D: NA; CDR3: ASQLAGNEQF
V: TRBV9; D: NA; CDR3: ASSDPSRVADYNEQF
V: TRBV7-9; D: TRBD2; CDR3: ASTRTSDYEQY
V: TRBV28; D: TRBD1; CDR3: ASRRDRGNNQPQH
V: TRBV18; D: TRBD1; CDR3: ASSPRQGTEKLF
V: TRBV21-1; D: NA; CDR3: ASSIPSGSGVSQF
V: TRBV14; D: NA; CDR3: ASSQDLGANEKLF
V: TRBV3-1/TRBV3-2; D: TRBD1; CDR3: AILRRGQGAVVYGYT
V: TRBV11-2; D: NA; CDR3: ASITPAGANTGELF
V: TRBV7-9; D: NA; CDR3: ASSLMELNYGYT
V: TRBV5-6; D: TRBD2; CDR3: ASSLEGSGRAPDTQY
V: TRBV9; D: NA; CDR3: ASSVGVTGANVLT
V: TRBV30; D: NA; CDR3: AWKLQGLTEAF
V: TRBV6-1; D: TRBD2; CDR3: ASSEWAGLAGVRETQY
V: TRBV11-3; D: NA; CDR3: ASSLDAEAF
V: TRBV6-2/TRBV6-3; D: TRBD2; CDR3: ASSPLAGGHNEQF
V: TRBV7-2; D: TRBD1; CDR3: ASSRQTGGGEQF
V: TRBV7-9; D: NA; CDR3: ASSSLAKNIQY
V: TRBV7-2; D: TRBD2; CDR3: ASRSSGPLRQY
V: TRBV9; D: NA; CDR3: ASSVGSSNQPQH
V: TRBV30; D: TRBD1; CDR3: AWSGNRGEQF
V: TRBV5-1; D: TRBD2; CDR3: ASSNGAGGFAVMRYEQY
V: TRBV12-3/TRBV12-4; D: TRBD1; CDR3: ASSEGQKETQY
V: TRBV27; D: NA; CDR3: ASSLQGLSTEAF
V: TRBV27; D: NA; CDR3: ASRPLQGLHQPQH
V: TRBV28; D: NA; CDR3: ASSLFGESAGELF
V: TRBV9; D: TRBD2; CDR3: ASSVGRGEPY
V: TRBV3-1/TRBV3-2; D: NA; CDR3: ASSRRGTATYEQY
V: TRBV3-1/TRBV3-2; D: TRBD2; CDR3: ASSQGPSGRAKYEQY
V: TRBV7-9; D: TRBD1; CDR3: ASSLLTGTDWNTQY
V: TRBV2; D: NA; CDR3: ASSRTPRSSYNEQF
V: TRBV9; D: NA; CDR3: ASSGSGTSTDTQY
V: TRBV28; D: NA; CDR3: ASSLWYKDSSGNTIY
V: TRBV4-1; D: TRBD1; CDR3: ASSQDDRGQGFWTDTQY
V: TRBV28; D: NA; CDR3: ASSSGVSNYGYT
V: TRBV27; D: NA; CDR3: ASSWDRGNNNEQF
V: TRBV28; D: NA; CDR3: ASIAGREYGYT
V: TRBV30; D: TRBD1; CDR3: AWMGGRGPGNTIY
V: TRBV4-2; D: TRBD2; CDR3: ASSRTSASTDTQY
V: TRBV27; D: TRBD1; CDR3: ASSFGQVYNEQF
V: TRBV12-2; D: NA; CDR3: ASRTGQGGSPLH